This T cell receptor (beta chain) comes out of a study of T cells in Graves' hyperthyroidism and ophthalmopathy. This clonotype was found a few times. RNA transcripts gave rise to amplified TCR beta CDR3 regions. Using the HTBI primer set, a first-round RT-PCR was run on the TCR CDR3. MiXCR, run by TCRdb on the multiplex PCR reads, gives a single entry per CDR3 protein. The profile covers about 640,000 distinct CDR3 sequences, with about 20% appearing a single time and 34% taken by the ten largest. The CDR3 is 14 amino acids. Trimming left V 1 base short and J 10 bases short, with 14 bases between. Germline CDR1 reads MNHNS; CDR2 reads SASEGT.

The sample comprised blood. The sequence derives from a man aged 25 to 45 with Graves' ophthalmopathy. V usage is TRBV6-1 and J usage is TRBJ2-1; D unresolved. Written as DNA, the CDR3 is TGTGCCAGCAGTGAAGGCCCCCTTATAGGGGAGCAGTTCTTC. It translates to CASSEGPLIGEQFF.